The 26 T cell receptor beta chains in this list originate from one sample, sequenced in a study of blood T cell repertoires in COVID-19. Data came from immunoSEQ multiplex PCR; TCRdb stores just in-frame clones and leaves some out. The sample includes 350,000 to 400,000 clones, roughly 90% of them seen just once. Sequenced: peripheral blood. The receptors stem from a woman in her 30s with COVID-19, enrolled during active disease.

V and J are TRBV19 and TRBJ1-1; 8 positions agree with TRBD1. The germline V gene has CDR1 LNHDA and CDR2 SQIVND (reference sequence). V lost 4 bases to trimming and J lost 5 bases; unmatched junction nucleotides: 6. The CDR3 has 14 amino acids. The CDR3 coding sequence is TGTGCCAGTAGTACCGCCAGGGGGCGAACTGAAGCTTTCTTT. Protein sequence: CASSTARGRTEAFF.

DNA for the CDR3: TGTGCCAGCAGTTCCGGGGTCCGGGACGGGGGGCACTATGGCTACACCTTC. The encoded protein is CASSSGVRDGGHYGYTF. The chain couples TRBV27 to TRBJ1-2; maybe TRBD1 (6 bases). This CDR3 comprises 17 residues. Looked up from germline, CDR1 is MNHEY and CDR2 is SMNVEV (reference sequence). Trimming pared 4 bases from V and 3 bases from J, leaving 21 bases between.

This chain links TRBV7-9 with TRBJ2-2; D ambiguous. Trimming pared 4 bases from V and 5 bases from J, leaving 2 bases between. The CDR3 sequence is 11 residues long. Germline CDR1 SEHNR, CDR2 FQNEAQ (reference sequence). The CDR3 region has the DNA TGTGCCAGCAGCTCAACCGGGGAGCTGTTTTTT. It translates to CASSSTGELFF. Filled out from reference TRBV7-9 and TRBJ2-2, the complete variable domain reads DTGVSQNPRHKITKRGQNVTFRCDPISEHNRLYWYRQTLGQGPEFLTYFQNEAQLEKSRLLSDRFSAERPKGSFSTLEIQRTEQGDSAMYLCASSSTGELFFGEGSRLTVL.

The chain uses TRBV6-2 or TRBV6-3 and TRBJ2-3; a possible D gene is TRBD1 (6 bases). The V and J ends lost 5 bases and 4 bases respectively, with 13 bases between them. The length of the CDR3 is 14 residues. CDR1 is MNHEY and CDR2 is SVGEGT in the germline V gene. The CDR3 loop reads CASSRSRGADTQYF. The DNA for the CDR3 is TGTGCCAGCAGTAGAAGCAGGGGCGCAGATACGCAGTATTTT.

This chain joins TRBV28 and TRBJ1-4; a weak D match, TRBD1 (5 bases). Germline assignment: CDR1 MDHEN and CDR2 SYDVKM. This CDR3 has 14 amino acids. Trimming removed 9 bases at V and 7 bases at J, with 18 bases between. Here the CDR3 DNA reads TGTGCCAGTGCCCTGCAGGGTCTAAGTGAAAAACTGTTTTTT. Translation gives CASALQGLSEKLFF. The full variable domain, completed using reference TRBV28 and TRBJ1-4, is DVKVTQSSRYLVKRTGEKVFLECVQDMDHENMFWYRQDPGLGLRLIYFSYDVKMKEKGDIPEGYSVSREKKERFSLILESASTNQTSMYLCASALQGLSEKLFFGSGTQLSVL.

This sequence joins TRBV5-5 and TRBJ2-7, with a tentative D call TRBD2 (6 bases). This CDR3 contains 15 residues. Germline V gene lookup returns CDR1 SGHKS and CDR2 YYEKEE (reference sequence). Trimming shortened V by 4 bases and J by 2 bases, and 16 bases separated the two germline ends. CDR3 region: CASSPAGTDAYEQYF. In nucleotides, the CDR3 is TGTGCCAGCAGCCCGGCCGGGACTGACGCCTACGAGCAGTACTTC.

This clone was seen more than once but under ten times. One end of the junction is discordant with germline, which a read error may explain. This chain uses TRBV28 with TRBJ1-5, with D unclear. CDR3 length: 12 residues. Germline V gene sequence: CDR1 MDHEN, CDR2 SYDVKM. In DNA, the CDR3 is TGTGCCAGCAGTTTTGGCAAGCAGCCCCAGCATTTT. It codes for CASSFGKQPQHF.

This clone appeared a single time. This chain joins TRBV7-6 and TRBJ2-3; 9 positions match TRBD1. V shed 0 bases, J shed 3 bases, and the junction held 10 bases outside the gene matches. The CDR3 length is 18 residues. Germline values: CDR1 SGHVS, CDR2 FNYEAQ. CDR3 DNA: TGTGCCAGCAGCTTAGCCCGGACAGGGGAAGTAGGGACAGATACGCAGTATTTT. This sequence encodes CASSLARTGEVGTDTQYF. The full variable domain, its missing parts supplied by reference TRBV7-6 and TRBJ2-3, is GAGVSQSPRYKVTKRGQDVALRCDPISGHVSLYWYRQALGQGPEFLTYFNYEAQQDKSGLPNDRFSAERPEGSISTLTIQRTEQRDSAMYRCASSLARTGEVGTDTQYFGPGTRLTVL.

The chain has TRBV7-9 and TRBJ2-3, with unresolved D. The CDR3 sequence is 14 residues long. Germline V CDR1 and CDR2: SEHNR, FQNEAQ (reference sequence). V was cut by 2 bases and J by 2 bases, with 8 bases left in between. DNA for the CDR3: TGTGCCAGCAGCTTAACGCGGATCACAGATACGCAGTATTTT. Protein: CASSLTRITDTQYF. The entire variable domain, with the rest obtained from reference TRBV7-9 and TRBJ2-3, is as follows: DTGVSQNPRHKITKRGQNVTFRCDPISEHNRLYWYRQTLGQGPEFLTYFQNEAQLEKSRLLSDRFSAERPKGSFSTLEIQRTEQGDSAMYLCASSLTRITDTQYFGPGTRLTVL.

This clone was seen a single time. This chain links TRBV27 with TRBJ2-5, with D tentatively TRBD2 (6 bases). The CDR3 is made up of 14 amino acids. V lost 2 bases and J 2 bases, leaving 9 bases between the germline ends. CDR1 MNHEY and CDR2 SMNVEV come from the germline V gene (reference sequence). CDR3 loop: CASSLAGPQETQYF. The CDR3 DNA follows: TGTGCCAGCAGTTTAGCGGGACCACAAGAGACCCAGTACTTC.

V usage is TRBV11-2 and J usage is TRBJ2-3, with 10 bases fitting TRBD2. From germline, CDR1 is SGHAT and CDR2 FQNNGV. The trim removed 3 bases at V and 2 bases at J, leaving 2 bases unmatched. CDR3 length: 15 residues. CDR3 in amino acids: CASSLSGGVTDTQYF. The DNA of the CDR3 is TGTGCCAGCAGCTTGAGCGGGGGGGTCACAGATACGCAGTATTTT.

J is TRBJ1-1 and V is TRBV19, with no clear D. This CDR3 is built from 14 residues. Germline V gives CDR1 LNHDA, CDR2 SQIVND (reference sequence). Trimming removed 4 bases at V and 0 bases at J, with 9 bases between. The CDR3 DNA sequence: TGTGCCAGTAGTACCCCGTCGGTGAACACTGAAGCTTTCTTT. Translation gives CASSTPSVNTEAFF. The variable domain in full, with the rest retrieved from reference TRBV19 and TRBJ1-1, is DGGITQSPKYLFRKEGQNVTLSCEQNLNHDAMYWYRQDPGQGLRLIYYSQIVNDFQKGDIAEGYSVSREKKESFPLTVTSAQKNPTAFYLCASSTPSVNTEAFFGQGTRLTVV.

This clone has a single count. The V call is TRBV28, the J call TRBJ2-3, with D tentatively TRBD1 (6 bases). Trimming shortened V by 2 bases and J by 6 bases, and 15 bases separated the two germline ends. This CDR3 contains 15 residues. Germline V gene sequence: CDR1 MDHEN, CDR2 SYDVKM. The CDR3 loop is CASSLAGARRDTQYF. Written as DNA, the CDR3 is TGTGCCAGCAGTTTAGCAGGGGCTCGTCGTGATACGCAGTATTTT.

The chain carries TRBV13 and TRBJ1-2; 7 positions agree with TRBD1. The CDR3 spans 14 residues. Germline CDR1 and CDR2: PRHDT and FYEKMQ (reference sequence). The trim removed 6 bases at V and 7 bases at J, leaving 11 bases unmatched. CDR3 DNA: TGTGCCAGCAGTACAACAGGGGAGGTGTTTGGCTACACCTTC. Translated, it gives CASSTTGEVFGYTF. Full variable domain (rest looked up from reference TRBV13 and TRBJ1-2): AAGVIQSPRHLIKEKRETATLKCYPIPRHDTVYWYQQGPGQDPQFLISFYEKMQSDKGSIPDRFSAQQFSDYHSELNMSSLELGDSALYFCASSTTGEVFGYTFGSGTRLTVV.

This clone has ten or more counts. The chain combines TRBV5-1 with TRBJ2-5, with TRBD1 matching over 9 bases. The CDR3 extends over 14 amino acids. Germline loops: CDR1 SGHRS, CDR2 YFSETQ. With V trimmed by 3 bases and J by 2 bases, 2 bases remained unmatched. For the CDR3, the DNA is TGCGCCAGCAGCTACGGACAGGGGCAAGAGACCCAGTACTTC. Translated: CASSYGQGQETQYF.

A remark on this clone: This sequence may be a read error, since a much larger clone differs from it by one base. This specimen includes other DNA sequences encoding the same CDR3. The rearrangement uses TRBV27 and TRBJ2-2, with TRBD2 as a possible D gene (6 bases). CDR3 length equals 13 residues. The germline CDR1 and CDR2 sequences are MNHEY and SMNVEV (reference sequence). V was pared by 6 bases and J by 3 bases, with 8 bases between. In DNA form, the CDR3 reads TGTGCCAGCAGGACGGGGGACACCGGGGAGCTGTTTTTT. This sequence encodes CASRTGDTGELFF.

The chain joins TRBV9 to TRBJ2-1; 8 bases are shared with TRBD2. Losses at the gene ends were 3 bases for V and 6 bases for J; bases not matched to a gene: 5. The CDR3 contains 14 residues. CDR1 SGDLS and CDR2 YYNGEE come from the germline V gene. In DNA form, the CDR3 reads TGTGCCAGCAGCGGATGGACTAGCAGCAATGAGCAGTTCTTC. Its protein is CASSGWTSSNEQFF.

The genes are TRBV11-2 and TRBJ2-1; 7 nucleotides agree with TRBD2. V trimming: 5 bases; J trimming: 4 bases; junction bases outside the gene matches: 8. Per germline, CDR1 SGHAT and CDR2 FQNNGV. This CDR3 region has 15 residues. CDR3 sequence: CASSGRSGEYNEQFF. In nucleotides, the CDR3 is TGTGCCAGCAGCGGAAGGAGCGGGGAGTACAATGAGCAGTTCTTC.

J is TRBJ2-7 and V is TRBV5-5, with D possibly matching TRBD1 (6 bases). CDR1 and CDR2 (germline): SGHKS, YYEKEE (reference sequence). Trimming removed 4 bases at V and 0 bases at J, with 14 bases between. This CDR3 has 15 amino acids. Here the CDR3 reads CASSPWDMPSYEQYF. The DNA of the CDR3 is TGTGCCAGCAGCCCCTGGGACATGCCCTCCTACGAGCAGTACTTC.

The J gene is TRBJ2-7, the V gene TRBV11-2, with TRBD2 matching over 7 bases. CDR3 length equals 14 residues. Germline CDR1 SGHAT, CDR2 FQNNGV. Trimming cost V 8 bases and J 0 bases; bases outside gene matches: 7. The CDR3 is CASRTGTNSYEQYF. DNA of the CDR3: TGTGCCAGCCGCACTGGGACTAACTCCTACGAGCAGTACTTC.

The rearrangement joins TRBV9 to TRBJ2-5, with 12 bases aligning to TRBD2. Looked up from germline, CDR1 is SGDLS and CDR2 is YYNGEE. The junction had 6 bases not matched to a gene; V was cut back by 4 bases and J by 5 bases. The CDR3 runs 15 residues. The CDR3 loop reads CASSPSGRALETQYF. The CDR3 DNA is TGTGCCAGCAGCCCTAGCGGGAGGGCCTTGGAGACCCAGTACTTC.

The J gene is TRBJ2-5, the V gene TRBV11-2; D is possibly TRBD2 (5 bases). The CDR3 contains 16 residues. Trimming left V 5 bases short and J 5 bases short, with 21 bases between. Germline V gene data show CDR1 as SGHAT and CDR2 as FQNNGV. CDR3 nucleotide sequence: TGTGCCAGCAGCCTCATCTGGTCGGCGGGCGGGGAGACCCAGTACTTC. Translated, it gives CASSLIWSAGGETQYF.

The rearrangement uses TRBV6-5 and TRBJ1-1; a weak D match, TRBD1 (6 bases). This CDR3 comprises 16 residues. Germline V gives CDR1 MNHEY, CDR2 SVGAGI. Deletions cut 0 bases from V and 2 bases from J, with 13 bases between. The CDR3 sequence is CASSYSPWGHNTEAFF. The CDR3, as DNA: TGTGCCAGCAGTTACTCCCCCTGGGGGCATAACACTGAAGCTTTCTTT.

The V gene is TRBV5-4, the J gene TRBJ2-4, with 7 bases that match TRBD1. Germline CDR1 is SGHNT and CDR2 is YYREEE (reference sequence). This CDR3 is built from 14 residues. V lost 4 bases to trimming and J lost 8 bases; unmatched junction nucleotides: 9. In DNA, the CDR3 is TGTGCCAGCAGCGTTGCCGGGACAGAGGACATTCAGTACTTC. Translation: CASSVAGTEDIQYF. The full variable domain, its missing parts supplied by reference TRBV5-4 and TRBJ2-4, is ETGVTQSPTHLIKTRGQQVTLRCSSQSGHNTVSWYQQALGQGPQFIFQYYREEENGRGNFPPRFSGLQFPNYSSELNVNALELDDSALYLCASSVAGTEDIQYFGAGTRLSVL.

The chain employs TRBV10-3 and TRBJ2-2, with 9 bases that match TRBD2. The CDR3 is made up of 16 amino acids. CDR1 is ENHRY, CDR2 SYGVKD, per germline. Trimming took 4 bases from V and 4 from J; bases not matched to a gene: 7. The CDR3 DNA reads as TGTGCCATCAGTGGGGCTAAGCGGGGGGCCACCGGGGAGCTGTTTTTT. Translation: CAISGAKRGATGELFF.

The chain carries TRBV6-2 or TRBV6-3 and TRBJ2-1, with 8 bases matching TRBD2. The CDR3 loop spans 17 amino acids. CDR1 is MNHEY and CDR2 is SVGEGT in the germline V gene. With V trimmed by 4 bases and J by 3 bases, 11 bases remained unmatched. CDR3 nucleotides: TGTGCCAGCAGTTCCCGTTACAGCGGGGGTTTCTACAATGAGCAGTTCTTC. Its translation is CASSSRYSGGFYNEQFF.